This T cell receptor (beta chain) was found in a study of CD8 T cells in Susac syndrome. There are 15 residues in the CDR3. The germline V gene encodes CDR1 LNHDA and CDR2 SQIVND (reference sequence). The ends lost 2 bases at V and 4 bases at J; junction bases unmatched: 5. An amount of RNA that ranged from roughly 0.45 to 1 ug was reverse transcribed with random hexamers. immunoSEQ multiplex PCR amplified TCR beta CDR3 across 54 Vbeta, 13 Jbeta. TCRdb re-derived calls from the immunoSEQ multiplex PCR reads in MiXCR, one entry per CDR3 protein. Of about 400,000 distinct CDR3 sequences in the sample, around 85% were seen once. TEMRA cells were FACS-enriched, with CD8+ and CD4+ T cells isolated negatively.

Sequenced material: CD8+ T cells from PBMCs. The V call is TRBV19, the J call TRBJ2-1; 7 nucleotides align to TRBD1. The sequence was obtained from a human donor with multiple sclerosis. The DNA for the CDR3 is TGTGCCAGTAGTATAACAGGGGTGGTATACAATGAGCAGTTCTTC. Translated: CASSITGVVYNEQFF.